The next 8 T cell receptor beta chains were all read from a single sample in a study of human T cells and chemical hapten exposure. Specified time point: patch test 3, about 24 weeks after DPC sensitization. Treatment reported: therapeutic diphenylcyclopropenone sensitization with weekly scalp DPC. TCRdb redid the calling of the RACE reads with MiXCR, one entry per CDR3 protein. Of 90,000 to 110,000 distinct CDR3 sequences listed, nearly 35% were seen once; the top ten hold around 2.5%. The sample consisted of whole blood, taken in connection with sensitization to the hapten diphenylcyclopropenone (DPC). These receptors originate from a man between 40 and 49 years old with alopecia areata. Some clones in this sample may be carry-over from other donors' samples.

The V gene is TRBV15, the J gene TRBJ2-7; D is uncertain. This CDR3 contains 14 residues. Germline CDR1 is LNHNV and CDR2 is YYDKDF (reference sequence). V lost 3 bases to trimming and J lost 2 bases, with 11 bases between them. The CDR3 spells CATSRVAYTYEQYV. As DNA, the CDR3 is TGTGCCACCAGCAGGGTAGCTTACACCTACGAGCAGTACGTC.

This clonotype was picked up a small number of times. V usage is TRBV6-6 and J usage is TRBJ2-7, with no clear D. Germline lookup yields CDR1 MNHNY and CDR2 SVGAGI (reference sequence). This CDR3 is 14 amino acids long. The ends were cut back, 4 bases at V and 6 bases at J, with 16 bases in the middle. DNA for the CDR3: TGTGCCAGCAGTTCCCAAACCGTATTGGGCGAGCAGTACGTC. It translates to CASSSQTVLGEQYV.

The chain links TRBV6-5 to TRBJ1-1; 7 positions match TRBD1. With 9 bases clipped from V and 2 bases from J, the junction kept 6 bases outside the gene matches. This CDR3 comprises 13 residues. Germline values: CDR1 MNHEY, CDR2 SVGAGI. CDR3 loop: CASSNRGNTEAFF. The CDR3 DNA sequence: TGTGCCAGTTCCAACAGGGGAAACACTGAAGCTTTCTTT.

V is TRBV6-2 or TRBV6-3 and J is TRBJ1-1; D gene unclear. Germline values: CDR1 MNHEY, CDR2 SVGEGT. This CDR3 spans 14 amino acids. Trimming shortened V by 0 bases and J by 0 bases, and 5 bases separated the two germline ends. This CDR3 reads CASSYSEMNTEAFF. The CDR3 DNA reads TGTGCCAGCAGTTACTCAGAAATGAACACTGAAGCTTTCTTT.

The V and J genes are TRBV9 and TRBJ2-5; D is possibly TRBD2 (5 bases). Germline CDR1 reads SGDLS; CDR2 reads YYNGEE. This CDR3 contains 15 residues. Trimming shortened V by 0 bases and J by 4 bases, and 13 bases separated the two germline ends. CDR3 coding DNA: TGTGCCAGCAGCGTAGGGGAGCTACTCAGAGAGACCCAGTACTTC. Residues: CASSVGELLRETQYF.

This clonotype was counted at least ten times. V gene TRBV24-1 combines with J gene TRBJ1-2; D not certain. The CDR3 totals 12 residues. V shed 0 bases and J shed 4 bases, with 2 bases lying between them. The germline V gene has CDR1 KGHDR and CDR2 SFDVKD. CDR3 sequence (DNA): TGTGCCACCAGTGATTTGTCCTATGGCTACACCTTC. Translated: CATSDLSYGYTF.

The chain carries TRBV20-1 and TRBJ2-3; a weak D match, TRBD2 (6 bases). Trimming left V 6 bases short and J 1 base short, with 17 bases between. Germline V gene data show CDR1 as DFQATT and CDR2 as SNEGSKA (reference sequence). The CDR3 extends over 15 amino acids. The CDR3 loop reads CSANGGVDGTDTQYF. The DNA for the CDR3 is TGCAGTGCAAACGGGGGAGTGGATGGCACAGATACGCAGTATTTT.

The CDR3 spells CASMTGVTVYQETQYF. The CDR3 nucleotides are TGTGCCAGTATGACGGGCGTAACCGTGTACCAAGAGACCCAGTACTTC. This chain uses TRBV28 with TRBJ2-5; no reliable D call. Germline V gene lookup returns CDR1 MDHEN and CDR2 SYDVKM. V gave up 9 bases and J gave up 0 bases, with 20 bases separating them. The CDR3 has 16 residues.